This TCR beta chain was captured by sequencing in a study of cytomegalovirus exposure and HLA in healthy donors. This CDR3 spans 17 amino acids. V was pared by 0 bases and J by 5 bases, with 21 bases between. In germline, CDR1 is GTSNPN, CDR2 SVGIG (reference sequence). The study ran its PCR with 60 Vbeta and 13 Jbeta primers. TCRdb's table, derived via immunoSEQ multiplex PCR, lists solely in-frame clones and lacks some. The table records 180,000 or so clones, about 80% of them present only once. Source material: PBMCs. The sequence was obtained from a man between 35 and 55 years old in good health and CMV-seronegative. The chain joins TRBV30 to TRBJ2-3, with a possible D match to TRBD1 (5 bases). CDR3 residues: CAWSVRRPGNWGDTQYF. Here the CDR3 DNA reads TGTGCCTGGAGTGTACGACGTCCAGGGAACTGGGGAGATACGCAGTATTTT.